These T cell receptor beta chains were read from a single sample in a study of shared clonotypes between healthy human individuals. The assay was immunoSEQ multiplex PCR, and TCRdb's table has in-frame clones only and misses some. Among some 630,000 clones listed, around 96% were seen once. The sequencing sample was made of naive CD8+ T cells sorted from blood. These receptors originate from a woman aged 30 to 39 in good health. Each CDR3 is given without its conserved first and last residue. Fields, in order: J gene, V gene, D gene, CDR3 protein. D genes are given only for firm matches.

j_gene: TRBJ2-3; v_gene: TRBV28; d_gene: TRBD2; CDR3aa: ASSSIAGHTDTQY
j_gene: TRBJ2-1; v_gene: TRBV5-4; d_gene: TRBD2; CDR3aa: ASSQGLAGVNNEQF
j_gene: TRBJ2-7; v_gene: TRBV4-1; d_gene: -; CDR3aa: ASSQDGSGPEQY
j_gene: TRBJ1-2; v_gene: TRBV27; d_gene: -; CDR3aa: ASRTGGVGYT
j_gene: TRBJ1-2; v_gene: TRBV5-8; d_gene: TRBD1; CDR3aa: ASSREQGQGAGGYT
j_gene: TRBJ1-5; v_gene: TRBV4-1; d_gene: -; CDR3aa: ASSQEGVRSNQPQH
j_gene: TRBJ2-3; v_gene: TRBV11-3; d_gene: TRBD1; CDR3aa: ASSLTGGPDTQY
j_gene: TRBJ2-7; v_gene: TRBV4-2; d_gene: -; CDR3aa: ASSLASAYEQY
j_gene: TRBJ2-7; v_gene: TRBV6-6; d_gene: -; CDR3aa: ASGPDVPYEQY
j_gene: TRBJ2-3; v_gene: TRBV7-6; d_gene: -; CDR3aa: ASSLATGEGTDTQY
j_gene: TRBJ2-1; v_gene: TRBV6-6; d_gene: TRBD2; CDR3aa: ASSRILAGAIEQF
j_gene: TRBJ2-1; v_gene: TRBV5-1; d_gene: -; CDR3aa: ASSLTYRDNEQF
j_gene: TRBJ2-7; v_gene: TRBV11-2; d_gene: TRBD1; CDR3aa: ASSPPTGGYEQY
j_gene: TRBJ2-3; v_gene: TRBV27; d_gene: TRBD2; CDR3aa: ASSPRPLAGNTDTQY
j_gene: TRBJ2-3; v_gene: TRBV10-3; d_gene: -; CDR3aa: AIKDPGSTDTQY
j_gene: TRBJ2-1; v_gene: TRBV6-1; d_gene: TRBD2; CDR3aa: ASNRGRADNEQF
j_gene: TRBJ2-5; v_gene: TRBV5-1; d_gene: TRBD1; CDR3aa: ASRLRGNQETQY
j_gene: TRBJ2-7; v_gene: TRBV28; d_gene: TRBD2; CDR3aa: ASSLGLARSYEQY
j_gene: TRBJ2-2; v_gene: TRBV10-3; d_gene: -; CDR3aa: AHSHGHTGELF
j_gene: TRBJ1-1; v_gene: TRBV6-6; d_gene: TRBD1; CDR3aa: ASRSPGQGPEAF
j_gene: -; v_gene: TRBV2; d_gene: -; CDR3aa: ASSEVRVYEQY
j_gene: TRBJ2-1; v_gene: TRBV4-1; d_gene: TRBD2; CDR3aa: ASSLRAGNEQF
j_gene: TRBJ1-1; v_gene: TRBV10-2; d_gene: -; CDR3aa: ASSESTGLEAF
j_gene: TRBJ2-3; v_gene: TRBV10-1; d_gene: TRBD2; CDR3aa: ASSPRPSGGSTDTQY
j_gene: TRBJ2-7; v_gene: TRBV21-1; d_gene: -; CDR3aa: ASSKTGGDYEQY
j_gene: TRBJ2-7; v_gene: TRBV7-9; d_gene: -; CDR3aa: ASSQTDYEKY
j_gene: TRBJ2-2; v_gene: TRBV28; d_gene: -; CDR3aa: ASSLSGEGGELS
j_gene: TRBJ2-3; v_gene: TRBV2; d_gene: TRBD2; CDR3aa: ASRGLASSTDTQY